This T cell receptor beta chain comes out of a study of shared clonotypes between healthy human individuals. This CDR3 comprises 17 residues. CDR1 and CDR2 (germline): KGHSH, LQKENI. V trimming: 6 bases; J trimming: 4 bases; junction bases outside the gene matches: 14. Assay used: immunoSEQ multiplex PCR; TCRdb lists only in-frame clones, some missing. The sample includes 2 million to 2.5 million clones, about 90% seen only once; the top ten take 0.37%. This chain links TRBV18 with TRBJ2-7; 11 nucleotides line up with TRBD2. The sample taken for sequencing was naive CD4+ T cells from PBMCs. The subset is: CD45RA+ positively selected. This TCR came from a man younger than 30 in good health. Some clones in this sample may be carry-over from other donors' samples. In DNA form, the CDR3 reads TGTGCCAGCTCTACCGGGACTAGCGGAGGGGGTGCTTACGAGCAGTACTTC. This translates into CASSTGTSGGGAYEQYF.